These 3 T cell receptor beta chains were sequenced from one sample in a study of B cell selection in AIRE deficiency. Sorting defined conventional CD4 T cells as CD4+CD127+. Some clones are missing from TCRdb's copy, which holds only in-frame ones; the method was immunoSEQ multiplex PCR. The sample records tens of thousands of clones, around 97% being singletons. The sample taken for sequencing was conventional CD4+ T cells sorted from PBMCs. These receptor sequences come from a human donor with AIRE deficiency.

On this clone itself: One end of the junction is discordant with germline, which a read error may explain. This rearrangement joins TRBV25-1 to TRBJ2-1, with D perhaps matching TRBD2 (6 bases). CDR1 and CDR2 from the germline V gene are MGHDK and SYGVNS. The CDR3 contains 15 residues. The CDR3: CASSKYAGLDNEQFF. For the CDR3, the DNA is TGTGCCAGCAGTAAATACGCGGGACTCGACAATGAGCAGTTCTTC.

The chain carries TRBV14 and TRBJ2-1; TRBD1 aligns across 7 bases. This CDR3 has 13 residues. Germline assignment: CDR1 SGHDN and CDR2 FVKESK. V shed 4 bases and J 12 bases; nucleotides not matched to a gene: 9. The CDR3 DNA reads as TGTGCCAGCAGCCGGGACAGCCAAAAAGGGCAGTTCTTC. Residues: CASSRDSQKGQFF.

The rearrangement links TRBV10-3 to TRBJ2-5; 9 bases map to TRBD2. J gave up 5 bases and V 6 bases, and 13 bases lay outside the gene matches. The CDR3 loop spans 16 amino acids. The V gene's germline CDR1 is ENHRY and CDR2 SYGVKD. The CDR3 protein is CAISGEGGRARETQYF. CDR3 DNA sequence: TGTGCCATCAGCGGGGAGGGCGGGAGGGCCAGGGAGACCCAGTACTTC.